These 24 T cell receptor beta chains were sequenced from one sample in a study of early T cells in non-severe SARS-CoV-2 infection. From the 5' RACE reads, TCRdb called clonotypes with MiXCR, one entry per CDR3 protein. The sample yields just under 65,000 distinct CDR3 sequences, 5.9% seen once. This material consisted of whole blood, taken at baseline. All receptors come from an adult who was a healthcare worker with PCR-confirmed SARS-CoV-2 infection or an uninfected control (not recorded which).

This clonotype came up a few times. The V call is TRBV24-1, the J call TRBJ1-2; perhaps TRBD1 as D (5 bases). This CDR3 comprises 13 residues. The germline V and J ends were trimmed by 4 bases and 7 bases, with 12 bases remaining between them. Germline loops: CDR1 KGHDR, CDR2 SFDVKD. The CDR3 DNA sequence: TGTGCCACCAGTGAACCAACGGGGCGTGGCTACACCTTC. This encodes CATSEPTGRGYTF.

The CDR3 sequence: CASSLAPELRNSPLHF. Written as DNA, the CDR3 is TGTGCCAGCAGCCTAGCCCCGGAGCTGAGAAATTCACCCCTCCACTTT. The V call is TRBV6-5, the J call TRBJ1-6, with D unclear. Germline V gene sequence: CDR1 MNHEY, CDR2 SVGAGI. Trimming took off 6 bases at V and 7 bases at J, with 19 bases between the two ends. The CDR3 covers 16 residues.

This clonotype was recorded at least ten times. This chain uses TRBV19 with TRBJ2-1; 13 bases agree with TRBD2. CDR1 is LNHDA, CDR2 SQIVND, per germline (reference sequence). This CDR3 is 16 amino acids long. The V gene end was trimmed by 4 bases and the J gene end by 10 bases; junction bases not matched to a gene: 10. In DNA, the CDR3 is TGTGCCAGTAGTACTGGACTAGCGGGAGCGTCGGAGGAGCAGTTCTTC. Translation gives CASSTGLAGASEEQFF.

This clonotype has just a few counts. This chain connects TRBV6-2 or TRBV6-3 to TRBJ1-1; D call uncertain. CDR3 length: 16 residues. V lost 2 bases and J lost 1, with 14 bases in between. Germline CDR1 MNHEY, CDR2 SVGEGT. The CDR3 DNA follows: TGTGCCAGCAGTTACACTCGGGGAGGGAGGAACACTGAAGCTTTCTTT. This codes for CASSYTRGGRNTEAFF.

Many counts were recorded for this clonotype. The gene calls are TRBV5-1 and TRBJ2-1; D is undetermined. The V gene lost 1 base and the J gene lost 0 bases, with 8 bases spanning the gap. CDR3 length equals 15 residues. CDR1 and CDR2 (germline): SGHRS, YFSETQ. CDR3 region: CASSLSSSSYNEQFF. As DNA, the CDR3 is TGCGCCAGCAGCTTGAGTTCGAGCTCCTACAATGAGCAGTTCTTC. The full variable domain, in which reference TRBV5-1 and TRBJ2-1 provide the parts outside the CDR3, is KAGVTQTPRYLIKTRGQQVTLSCSPISGHRSVSWYQQTPGQGLQFLFEYFSETQRNKGNFPGRFSGRQFSNSRSEMNVSTLELGDSALYLCASSLSSSSYNEQFFGPGTRLTVL.

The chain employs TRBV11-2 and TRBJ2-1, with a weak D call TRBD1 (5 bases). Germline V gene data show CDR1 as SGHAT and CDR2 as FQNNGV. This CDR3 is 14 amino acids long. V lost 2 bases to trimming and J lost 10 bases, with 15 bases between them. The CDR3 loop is CASSLSWGPREQFF. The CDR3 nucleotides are TGTGCCAGCAGCTTATCTTGGGGCCCGAGGGAGCAGTTCTTC.

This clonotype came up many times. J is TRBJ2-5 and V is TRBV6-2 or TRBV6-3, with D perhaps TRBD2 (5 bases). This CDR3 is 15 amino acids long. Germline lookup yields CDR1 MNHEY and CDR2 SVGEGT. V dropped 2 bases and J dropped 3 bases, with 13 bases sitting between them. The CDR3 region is CASSYRGLAEETQYF. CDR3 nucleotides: TGTGCCAGCAGTTACCGCGGACTGGCCGAAGAGACCCAGTACTTC.

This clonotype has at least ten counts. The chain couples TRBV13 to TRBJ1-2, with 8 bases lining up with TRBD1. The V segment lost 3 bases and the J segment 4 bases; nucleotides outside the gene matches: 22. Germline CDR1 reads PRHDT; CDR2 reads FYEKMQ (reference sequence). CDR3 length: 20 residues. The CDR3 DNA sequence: TGTGCCAGCAGCTTCTGGACCGGGACAGGTCCACAAAGGGCGCTCTATGGCTACACCTTC. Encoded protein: CASSFWTGTGPQRALYGYTF.

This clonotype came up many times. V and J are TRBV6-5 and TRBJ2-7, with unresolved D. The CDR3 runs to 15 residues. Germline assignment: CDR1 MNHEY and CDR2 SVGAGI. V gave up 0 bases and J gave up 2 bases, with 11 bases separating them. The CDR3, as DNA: TGTGCCAGCAGTTACTCAACAGTCTCCACCTACGAGCAGTACTTC. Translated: CASSYSTVSTYEQYF.

CDR3 in amino acids: CSARGTSGRIVDTQYF. Here the CDR3 DNA reads TGCAGTGCTAGAGGCACTAGCGGGAGGATTGTAGATACGCAGTATTTT. V usage is TRBV20-1 and J usage is TRBJ2-3, with 12 bases fitting TRBD2. The CDR3 is made up of 16 amino acids. Trimming cost V 1 base and J 5 bases; bases outside gene matches: 7. Per the germline V gene, CDR1 is DFQATT and CDR2 is SNEGSKA (reference sequence).

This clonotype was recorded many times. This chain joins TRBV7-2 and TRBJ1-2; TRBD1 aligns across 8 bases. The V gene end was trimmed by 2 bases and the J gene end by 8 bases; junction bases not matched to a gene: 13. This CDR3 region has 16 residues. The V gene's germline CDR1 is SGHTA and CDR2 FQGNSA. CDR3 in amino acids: CASSLPTGALLSGYTF. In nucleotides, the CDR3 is TGTGCCAGCAGCTTACCGACAGGGGCCCTATTGAGCGGCTACACCTTC.

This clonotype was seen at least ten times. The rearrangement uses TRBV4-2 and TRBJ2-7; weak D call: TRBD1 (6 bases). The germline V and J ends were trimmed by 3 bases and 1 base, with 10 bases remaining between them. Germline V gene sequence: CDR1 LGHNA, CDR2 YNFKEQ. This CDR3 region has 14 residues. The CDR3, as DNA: TGTGCCAGCAGCCAGGCCGGACAGTCCTACGAGCAGTACTTC. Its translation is CASSQAGQSYEQYF.

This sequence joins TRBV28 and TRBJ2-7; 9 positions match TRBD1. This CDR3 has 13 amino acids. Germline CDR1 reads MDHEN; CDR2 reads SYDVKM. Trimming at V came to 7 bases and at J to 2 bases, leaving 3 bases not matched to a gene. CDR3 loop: CASKGQGAYEQYF. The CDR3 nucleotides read TGTGCCAGCAAGGGACAGGGCGCCTACGAGCAGTACTTC.

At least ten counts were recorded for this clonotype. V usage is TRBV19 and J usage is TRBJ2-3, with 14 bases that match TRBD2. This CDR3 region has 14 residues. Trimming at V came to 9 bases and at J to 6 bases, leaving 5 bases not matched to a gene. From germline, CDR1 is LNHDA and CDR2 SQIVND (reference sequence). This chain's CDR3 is CASGLAGGFDTQYF. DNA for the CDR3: TGTGCCAGCGGACTAGCGGGAGGATTCGATACGCAGTATTTT.

The CDR3 here is CASRDRARYEQYF. CDR3 coding DNA: TGTGCCAGCAGAGACAGGGCTAGGTACGAGCAGTACTTC. The V and J genes are TRBV7-9 and TRBJ2-7, with 7 nucleotides matching TRBD1. This CDR3 region has 13 residues. Trimming at V came to 6 bases and at J to 4 bases, leaving 6 bases not matched to a gene. Looked up from germline, CDR1 is SEHNR and CDR2 is FQNEAQ (reference sequence).

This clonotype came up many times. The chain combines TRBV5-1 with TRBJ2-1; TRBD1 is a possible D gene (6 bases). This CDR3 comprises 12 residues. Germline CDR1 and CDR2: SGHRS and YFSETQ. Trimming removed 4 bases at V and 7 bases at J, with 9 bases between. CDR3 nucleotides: TGCGCCAGCAGCCTCCAGGGGAATGAGCAGTTCTTC. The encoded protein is CASSLQGNEQFF.

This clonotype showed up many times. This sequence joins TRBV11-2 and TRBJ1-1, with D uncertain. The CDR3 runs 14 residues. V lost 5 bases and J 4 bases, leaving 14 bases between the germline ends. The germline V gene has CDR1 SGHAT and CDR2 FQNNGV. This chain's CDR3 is CASSPLDGVTEAFF. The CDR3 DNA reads TGTGCCAGCAGCCCACTAGACGGAGTCACTGAAGCTTTCTTT.

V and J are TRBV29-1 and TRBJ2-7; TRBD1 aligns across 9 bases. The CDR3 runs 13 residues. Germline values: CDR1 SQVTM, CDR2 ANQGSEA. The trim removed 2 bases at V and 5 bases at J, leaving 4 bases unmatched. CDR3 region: CSVEKDRGDEQYF. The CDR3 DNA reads TGCAGCGTTGAAAAGGACAGGGGTGACGAGCAGTACTTC.

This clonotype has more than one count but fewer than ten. CDR3 nucleotide sequence: TGCGCCAGCAGCTCCATAGGGACCGGGAGGATCCGTAACTCGGACGAGCAGTACTTC. This sequence encodes CASSSIGTGRIRNSDEQYF. This chain joins TRBV5-1 and TRBJ2-7, with 7 bases identical to TRBD2. The CDR3 is 19 residues long. J lost 5 bases, V lost 3 bases, and 23 bases had no gene match. CDR1 and CDR2 (germline): SGHRS, YFSETQ.

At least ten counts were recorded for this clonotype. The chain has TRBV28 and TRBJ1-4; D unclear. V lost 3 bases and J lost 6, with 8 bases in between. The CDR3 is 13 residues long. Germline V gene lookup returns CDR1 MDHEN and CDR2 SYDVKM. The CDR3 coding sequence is TGTGCCAGCAGTTTTACCACTGATGAAAAACTGTTTTTT. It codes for CASSFTTDEKLFF.

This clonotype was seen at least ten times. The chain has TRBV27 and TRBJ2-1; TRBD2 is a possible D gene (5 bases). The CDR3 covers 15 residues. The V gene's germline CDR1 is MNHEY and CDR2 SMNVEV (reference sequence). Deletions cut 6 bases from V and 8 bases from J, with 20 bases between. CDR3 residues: CASSRFGIVRDEQFF. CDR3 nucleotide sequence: TGTGCCAGCAGCCGATTCGGGATTGTGCGAGATGAGCAGTTCTTC.

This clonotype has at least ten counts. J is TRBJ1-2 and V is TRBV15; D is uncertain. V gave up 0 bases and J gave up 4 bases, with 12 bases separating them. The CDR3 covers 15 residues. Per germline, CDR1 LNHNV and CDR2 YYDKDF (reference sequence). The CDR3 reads CATSRDKANTYGYTF. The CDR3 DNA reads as TGTGCCACCAGCAGAGATAAGGCTAACACCTATGGCTACACCTTC.

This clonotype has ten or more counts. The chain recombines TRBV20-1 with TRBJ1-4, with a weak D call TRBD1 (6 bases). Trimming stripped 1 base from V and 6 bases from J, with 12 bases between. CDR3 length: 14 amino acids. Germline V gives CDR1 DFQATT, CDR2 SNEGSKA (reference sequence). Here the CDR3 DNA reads TGCAGTGCTAGAGTAGGGGGGAGCGATGAAAAACTGTTTTTT. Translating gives CSARVGGSDEKLFF.

The chain's CDR3 is CASSPGTGYTGELFF. CDR3 DNA sequence: TGCGCCAGCAGTCCCGGGACAGGGTACACCGGGGAGCTGTTTTTT. This rearrangement joins TRBV10-1 to TRBJ2-2, with 9 positions matching TRBD1. Germline V CDR1 and CDR2: WNHNN, SYGVQD (reference sequence). V lost 5 bases to trimming and J lost 3 bases; unmatched junction nucleotides: 4. The CDR3 consists of 15 residues.